The 22 T cell receptor beta chains below come from one sample, sequenced in a study of shared clonotypes between healthy human individuals. Assay: immunoSEQ multiplex PCR; the TCRdb copy retains only in-frame clones and omits some. The sample records under 1,100,000 clones, about 77% being singletons. The sample consisted of memory CD4+ T cells sorted from blood. The subset was: CD45RA-negative fraction. Receptors originate from a young man in good health.

This chain joins TRBV30 and TRBJ2-2; D gene uncertain. There are 11 residues in the CDR3. Germline lookup yields CDR1 GTSNPN and CDR2 SVGIG (reference sequence). The V end was cut by 3 bases, the J end by 6 bases, with 5 bases between. The CDR3 DNA is TGTGCCTGGAGGGATGCCGGGGAGCTGTTTTTT. Protein sequence: CAWRDAGELFF.

The chain is built from TRBV18 and TRBJ2-7; perhaps TRBD1 as D (5 bases). The CDR3 extends over 15 amino acids. V gave up 2 bases and J gave up 2 bases, with 13 bases separating them. Looked up from germline, CDR1 is KGHSH and CDR2 is LQKENI. DNA of the CDR3: TGTGCCAGCTCACCAGGGTCTGGGGCAGCCTACGAGCAGTACTTC. Its protein product is CASSPGSGAAYEQYF.

This clone was detected a few times. The chain carries TRBV6-5 and TRBJ2-7; D is perhaps TRBD2 (5 bases). Trimming took off 8 bases at V and 6 bases at J, with 23 bases between the two ends. This CDR3 contains 15 residues. The germline V gene has CDR1 MNHEY and CDR2 SVGAGI. CDR3 sequence (DNA): TGTGCCAGCCTTGAGGCGGGCAGTCCATTCTCCGAGCAGTACTTC. This codes for CASLEAGSPFSEQYF.

The chain is built from TRBV19 and TRBJ2-3, with D perhaps matching TRBD2 (6 bases). Trimming removed 2 bases from V and 0 bases from J, with 12 bases in between. CDR1 and CDR2 (germline): LNHDA, SQIVND (reference sequence). This CDR3 spans 16 amino acids. This chain's CDR3 is CASSIKLALSTDTQYF. The CDR3, as DNA: TGTGCCAGTAGTATAAAACTAGCCCTAAGCACAGATACGCAGTATTTT.

This chain connects TRBV14 to TRBJ2-2; D gene unclear. The CDR3 loop spans 13 amino acids. The ends were cut back, 0 bases at V and 9 bases at J, with 8 bases in the middle. CDR1 and CDR2 (germline): SGHDN, FVKESK. This CDR3 is CASSQETLRELFF. CDR3 DNA sequence: TGTGCCAGCAGCCAAGAAACATTGAGGGAGCTGTTTTTT.

The V call is TRBV7-9, the J call TRBJ1-1; TRBD1 aligns across 7 bases. CDR1 and CDR2 (germline): SEHNR, FQNEAQ (reference sequence). The CDR3 loop spans 15 amino acids. The ends lost 4 bases at V and 0 bases at J; junction bases unmatched: 5. CDR3 sequence (DNA): TGTGCCAGCAGCTCCGGAGACAGGGTGAACACTGAAGCTTTCTTT. This codes for CASSSGDRVNTEAFF.

The V gene is TRBV7-2, the J gene TRBJ2-1; TRBD2 agrees at 7 bases. Germline V gene lookup returns CDR1 SGHTA and CDR2 FQGNSA. V gave up 6 bases and J gave up 0 bases; unmatched junction bases: 8. This CDR3 spans 16 amino acids. DNA of the CDR3: TGTGCCAGCAGTTGGGACCTAGCGGTCTCCTACAATGAGCAGTTCTTC. As protein: CASSWDLAVSYNEQFF.

The chain recombines TRBV4-1 with TRBJ1-4; a weak D match, TRBD1 (6 bases). Per germline, CDR1 MGHRA and CDR2 YSYEKL. The CDR3 spans 15 residues. V dropped 4 bases and J dropped 1 base, with 10 bases sitting between them. The CDR3 sequence is CASSLTGITNEKLFF. The CDR3 nucleotides read TGCGCCAGCAGCCTCACAGGGATAACTAATGAAAAACTGTTTTTT.

This clone was counted only a few times. The gene calls are TRBV25-1 and TRBJ1-2, with D tentatively TRBD1 (5 bases). The CDR3 is made up of 13 amino acids. Germline lookup yields CDR1 MGHDK and CDR2 SYGVNS. Trimming stripped 2 bases from V and 4 bases from J, with 8 bases between. CDR3 bases: TGTGCCAGCAGTGAACAGGGCCGCTATGGCTACACCTTC. It specifies CASSEQGRYGYTF.

The genes are TRBV2 and TRBJ1-2; D gene unclear. The germline CDR1 and CDR2 sequences are SNHLY and FYNNEI. The CDR3 has 11 residues. V shed 7 bases and J shed 4 bases, with 7 bases lying between them. The CDR3 coding sequence is TGTGCCAGCAACCGAGGCTATGGCTACACCTTC. It translates to CASNRGYGYTF.

The chain couples TRBV10-3 to TRBJ1-6; possible D gene TRBD1, 5 bases. The V and J ends lost 4 bases and 8 bases respectively, with 9 bases between them. CDR3 length: 13 residues. CDR1 and CDR2 from the germline V gene are ENHRY and SYGVKD. The CDR3 protein is CAISGGGDSPLHF. For the CDR3, the DNA is TGTGCCATCAGTGGTGGGGGGGATTCACCCCTCCACTTT.

V and J are TRBV6-1 and TRBJ1-1, with D possibly TRBD1 on 5 matching bases. Trimming removed 1 base from V and 6 bases from J, with 15 bases in between. The CDR3 has 15 residues. Germline V gene lookup returns CDR1 MNHNS and CDR2 SASEGT. CDR3 sequence: CASSEGAGFGAEAFF. The DNA for the CDR3 is TGTGCCAGCAGTGAAGGGGCAGGGTTCGGCGCTGAAGCTTTCTTT.

V and J are TRBV30 and TRBJ2-6; no firm D call. CDR3 length: 16 residues. Germline CDR1 is GTSNPN and CDR2 is SVGIG (reference sequence). The V end was cut by 2 bases, the J end by 0 bases, with 11 bases between. CDR3 nucleotide sequence: TGTGCCTGGAGTCCCTTAGGCATCTCTGGGGCCAACGTCCTGACTTTC. Translating it yields CAWSPLGISGANVLTF.

There are a few counts of this clone. The V and J genes are TRBV6-5 and TRBJ1-6; D is possibly TRBD1 (6 bases). V gave up 6 bases and J gave up 8 bases, with 11 bases separating them. Germline V gene data show CDR1 as MNHEY and CDR2 as SVGAGI. The CDR3 spans 13 residues. CDR3 nucleotide sequence: TGTGCCAGCAGGGCAGGGGAATATTCACCCCTCCACTTT. It is translated as CASRAGEYSPLHF.

Comments on this clone: Other nucleotide sequences in the sample specify the same CDR3. The V and J genes are TRBV30 and TRBJ1-5, with unresolved D. The V and J ends lost 1 base and 0 bases respectively, with 7 bases between them. This CDR3 comprises 14 residues. Germline-derived CDR1 and CDR2 are GTSNPN and SVGIG (reference sequence). The chain's CDR3 is CAWSEGYSNQPQHF. The CDR3, as DNA: TGTGCCTGGAGTGAGGGCTATAGCAATCAGCCCCAGCATTTT.

V usage is TRBV29-1 and J usage is TRBJ1-4; D gene uncertain. V lost 4 bases, J lost 4 bases, and 7 bases lay in between. Germline loops: CDR1 SQVTM, CDR2 ANQGSEA. The CDR3 is made up of 12 amino acids. Here the CDR3 DNA reads TGCAGCGTTGGCCAGGTTAATGAAAAACTGTTTTTT. This translates into CSVGQVNEKLFF.

This clone was seen a few times. The chain links TRBV7-8 to TRBJ1-6; no clear D. This CDR3 comprises 13 residues. Between the trimmed V and J ends, which lost 0 bases and 7 bases, there was a span of 4 bases. Germline CDR1 reads SGHVS; CDR2 reads FQNEAQ. The CDR3 nucleotides are TGTGCCAGCAGCTTAGCCGGGAATTCACCCCTCCACTTT. As protein: CASSLAGNSPLHF.

This clone was recorded once. This chain joins TRBV11-2 and TRBJ2-3; D is unresolved. V lost 5 bases, J lost 6 bases, and 12 bases lay in between. Per germline, CDR1 SGHAT and CDR2 FQNNGV. There are 13 residues in the CDR3. CDR3 sequence: CASSTPHTDTQYF. CDR3 coding DNA: TGTGCCAGCAGCACTCCCCACACGGATACGCAGTATTTT.

The genes are TRBV30 and TRBJ2-7, with D perhaps matching TRBD1 (5 bases). Germline assignment: CDR1 GTSNPN and CDR2 SVGIG (reference sequence). V shed 3 bases and J shed 3 bases, with 12 bases lying between them. The CDR3 is 13 amino acids. In nucleotides, the CDR3 is TGTGCCTGGAGAAGGGGTTCCGTCTACGAGCAGTACTTC. Translation gives CAWRRGSVYEQYF. The full variable domain, with the rest looked up from reference TRBV30 and TRBJ2-7, is SQTIHQWPATLVQPVGSPLSLECTVEGTSNPNLYWYRQAAGRGLQLLFYSVGIGQISSEVPQNLSASRPQDRQFILSSKKLLLSDSGFYLCAWRRGSVYEQYFGPGTRLTVT.

The chain is built from TRBV19 and TRBJ2-3, with D unclear. V was shortened by 3 bases and J by 4 bases, with 14 bases between the two germline ends. From germline, CDR1 is LNHDA and CDR2 SQIVND (reference sequence). The CDR3 is 15 amino acids. This chain's CDR3 is CASSILPTTPDTQYF. Here the CDR3 DNA reads TGTGCCAGTAGTATCCTCCCTACGACCCCAGATACGCAGTATTTT.

The CDR3 sequence is CAIRTGGDEQYF. The CDR3 DNA sequence: TGTGCCATCAGGACAGGGGGCGACGAGCAGTACTTC. This chain links TRBV10-3 with TRBJ2-7, with TRBD1 matching 10 bases. Germline V gene lookup returns CDR1 ENHRY and CDR2 SYGVKD. CDR3 length: 12 amino acids. V dropped 6 bases and J dropped 5; count of bases not matched to a gene: 1.

V gene TRBV5-4 combines with J gene TRBJ1-2; 10 bases line up with TRBD1. The CDR3 extends over 16 amino acids. The V gene end was trimmed by 0 bases and the J gene end by 6 bases; junction bases not matched to a gene: 8. Germline loops: CDR1 SGHNT, CDR2 YYREEE (reference sequence). CDR3 nucleotide sequence: TGTGCCAGCAGCTTGGCCCAGGACAGGGGGAGCAATGGCTACACCTTC. The encoded protein is CASSLAQDRGSNGYTF.